Shown below are 21 T cell receptor beta chains from a single sample sequenced in a study of blood T cells in healthy people across ages. With a J-beta primer mix and a sample-barcoded 5' primer, a second PCR ran 7 to 11 cycles. TCRdb recomputed calls from the 5' RACE reads with MiXCR, one row per CDR3 protein. Of 1.5 million to 2 million distinct CDR3 sequences in the sample, about 39% were seen once. The sample comprised blood. All receptors derive from a human donor in good health.

V and J are TRBV6-6 and TRBJ2-4; 7 nucleotides align to TRBD1. The tail of the sequence fits TRBJ2-7 better, so the J call may be wrong. Germline values: CDR1 MNHNY, CDR2 SVGAGI (reference sequence). The CDR3 runs 14 residues. CDR3 nucleotide sequence: TGTGCCAGCAGTCCACAGGGGCCGACCTACGAGCAGTACTTC. Protein: CASSPQGPTYEQYF.

This clonotype was found a few times. The chain carries TRBV7-2 and TRBJ2-5; D is tentatively TRBD1 or TRBD2 (6 bases each). CDR3 length: 16 residues. Germline V CDR1 and CDR2: SGHTA, FQGNSA. The germline V and J ends were trimmed by 4 bases and 2 bases, with 17 bases remaining between them. CDR3 nucleotides: TGTGCCAGCAGCTCAACCAAGGGGGACTCTCAAGAGACCCAGTACTTC. Translated: CASSSTKGDSQETQYF.

The V and J genes are TRBV6-6 and TRBJ1-2; D is undetermined. CDR3 length: 14 residues. Germline lookup yields CDR1 MNHNY and CDR2 SVGAGI (reference sequence). The V gene lost 7 bases and the J gene lost 7 bases, with 19 bases spanning the gap. CDR3 in DNA: TGTGCCAGCACTGGGTGGACTCCCGCTGGTGGCTACACCTTC. The encoded protein is CASTGWTPAGGYTF.

V is TRBV20-1 and J is TRBJ2-7; possibly TRBD1 for D (6 bases). Germline V lookup: CDR1 DFQATT, CDR2 SNEGSKA (reference sequence). This CDR3 comprises 13 residues. Between the trimmed V and J ends, which lost 5 bases and 2 bases, there was a span of 13 bases. CDR3 in DNA: TGCAGTGCTGGAACAGGGCGCACCTACGAGCAGTACTTC. It is translated as CSAGTGRTYEQYF.

This rearrangement joins TRBV7-8 to TRBJ2-1; weak D call: TRBD2 (7 bases). Trimming took 5 bases from V and 5 from J, leaving 19 bases between them. This CDR3 is 16 amino acids long. Germline V lookup: CDR1 SGHVS, CDR2 FQNEAQ. The CDR3 protein is CASSRGRGQGNNEQFF. The CDR3 nucleotides read TGTGCCAGCAGCAGAGGGCGGGGGCAAGGGAACAATGAGCAGTTCTTC.

The table lists this clonotype with many counts. The chain employs TRBV29-1 and TRBJ2-5; D gene uncertain. Germline V gene lookup returns CDR1 SQVTM and CDR2 ANQGSEA. With 7 bases removed from V and 1 base from J, the gap between germline ends came to 10 bases. There are 12 residues in the CDR3. The CDR3, as DNA: TGCAGCGCTGAGGAACTCCAAGAGACCCAGTACTTC. This encodes CSAEELQETQYF.

This clonotype was detected a few times. The chain employs TRBV2 and TRBJ1-2; D may be TRBD1 (5 bases). V shed 2 bases and J shed 0 bases, with 10 bases lying between them. The CDR3 runs 15 residues. Germline CDR1 SNHLY, CDR2 FYNNEI. The CDR3 nucleotides read TGTGCCAGCAGTGAATCAGGCAGGGCTAACTATGGCTACACCTTC. This sequence encodes CASSESGRANYGYTF. Together with reference TRBV2 and TRBJ1-2, the CDR3 gives the full variable domain: EPEVTQTPSHQVTQMGQEVILRCVPISNHLYFYWYRQILGQKVEFLVSFYNNEISEKSEIFDDQFSVERPDGSNFTLKIRSTKLEDSAMYFCASSESGRANYGYTFGSGTRLTVV.

The J gene is TRBJ1-1, the V gene TRBV6-1, with D uncertain. The CDR3 runs 13 residues. CDR1 and CDR2 (germline): MNHNS, SASEGT. The V end was cut by 0 bases, the J end by 7 bases, with 9 bases between. CDR3 protein: CASSEAFRYEAFF. CDR3 sequence (DNA): TGTGCCAGCAGTGAAGCCTTTAGATATGAAGCTTTCTTT.

The chain recombines TRBV5-6 with TRBJ2-6; possibly TRBD1 or TRBD2 for D (5 bases each). V was trimmed by 1 base and J by 8 bases, leaving 7 bases between them. This CDR3 contains 13 residues. Germline CDR1 is SGHDT and CDR2 is YYEEEE. CDR3 sequence: CASSLTGPNVLTF. CDR3 DNA: TGTGCCAGCAGCTTGACGGGGCCCAACGTCCTGACTTTC.

The chain couples TRBV28 to TRBJ2-1; D tentatively reads TRBD1 or TRBD2 (6 bases each). CDR1 and CDR2 (germline): MDHEN, SYDVKM. This CDR3 region has 16 residues. Trimming cost V 5 bases and J 0 bases, with 14 bases left between them. The CDR3 is CASSIRGVPSYNEQFF. In DNA, the CDR3 is TGTGCCAGCAGTATTAGGGGGGTGCCCTCCTACAATGAGCAGTTCTTC.

The rearrangement uses TRBV6-6 and TRBJ1-6; D uncertain. Germline V gene lookup returns CDR1 MNHNY and CDR2 SVGAGI (reference sequence). The CDR3 sequence is 14 residues long. Trimming stripped 7 bases from V and 7 bases from J, with 14 bases between. The CDR3 is CASTAPRLNSPLHF. CDR3 in DNA: TGTGCCAGCACCGCCCCGAGATTAAATTCACCCCTCCACTTT.

V usage is TRBV18 and J usage is TRBJ2-6, with D hard to call. CDR1 KGHSH and CDR2 LQKENI come from the germline V gene. This CDR3 spans 14 amino acids. CDR3 coding DNA: TGTGCGACGGGCAAGGTCTCTGGGGCCAACGTCCTGACTTTC. It is translated as CATGKVSGANVLTF.

This clonotype has just one count. Compared with germline, one end of the junction differs, possibly owing to a read error. The chain carries TRBV29-1 and TRBJ2-2, with D perhaps being TRBD1 or TRBD2 (5 bases each). Germline values: CDR1 SQVTM, CDR2 ANQGSEA. This CDR3 comprises 13 residues. The CDR3 DNA sequence: TGCAGCGTTTTGAAAAGGGGAAACGGGGAGCGGTTTTTT. Translation: CSVLKRGNGERFF.

The CDR3 spells CASTTGLGRAEQFF. CDR3 sequence (DNA): TGTGCCAGCACTACGGGACTAGGTCGTGCCGAGCAGTTCTTC. The V gene is TRBV6-2 or TRBV6-3, the J gene TRBJ2-1, with 8 bases lining up with TRBD2. Losses at the gene ends were 7 bases for V and 10 bases for J; bases not matched to a gene: 12. In germline, CDR1 is MNHEY, CDR2 SVGEGT. The CDR3 has 14 amino acids.

This clonotype has just one count. The J gene is TRBJ1-2, the V gene TRBV7-2; 12 positions match TRBD1. The CDR3 contains 17 residues. V lost 6 bases, J lost 5 bases, and 13 bases stayed unmatched. Per germline, CDR1 SGHTA and CDR2 FQGNSA. CDR3 nucleotides: TGTGCCAGCAGGCCCCGGGGGACAGGGGGCTGGGGGTATGGCTACACCTTC. Protein product: CASRPRGTGGWGYGYTF.

This clonotype was picked up a small number of times. The genes are TRBV7-9 and TRBJ2-1, with 11 bases fitting TRBD2. The CDR3 extends over 13 amino acids. Trimming removed 9 bases from V and 7 bases from J; junction bases left unmatched: 5. Germline V CDR1 and CDR2: SEHNR, FQNEAQ (reference sequence). The CDR3 DNA follows: TGTGCCAGGGCGACTAGCGGGGAGAATGAGCAGTTCTTC. It yields the protein CARATSGENEQFF. Full variable domain (rest looked up from reference TRBV7-9 and TRBJ2-1): DTGVSQNPRHKITKRGQNVTFRCDPISEHNRLYWYRQTLGQGPEFLTYFQNEAQLEKSRLLSDRFSAERPKGSFSTLEIQRTEQGDSAMYLCARATSGENEQFFGPGTRLTVL.

A single count supports this clonotype. The chain recombines TRBV30 with TRBJ2-7, with D unclear. Between the trimmed V and J ends, which lost 8 bases and 3 bases, there was a span of 20 bases. CDR3 size: 14 residues. The germline gives CDR1 GTSNPN, CDR2 SVGIG (reference sequence). CDR3 protein: CARSRRRSDYEQYF. The DNA of the CDR3 is TGTGCCCGTTCAAGAAGGCGTTCGGACTACGAGCAGTACTTC.

The V gene is TRBV4-1, the J gene TRBJ1-2; D uncertain. V lost 0 bases and J 8 bases, leaving 19 bases between the germline ends. The CDR3 length is 16 residues. The V gene's germline CDR1 is MGHRA and CDR2 YSYEKL. CDR3 loop: CASSQEEVLLERGYTF. In nucleotides, the CDR3 is TGCGCCAGCAGCCAAGAAGAGGTCCTTCTCGAACGCGGCTACACCTTC.

The chain uses TRBV4-1 and TRBJ1-1; TRBD1 matches at 7 bases. The germline CDR1 and CDR2 sequences are MGHRA and YSYEKL. The V and J ends lost 4 bases and 4 bases, in that order; junction bases with no gene match: 3. The CDR3 covers 13 residues. For the CDR3, the DNA is TGCGCCAGCAGCCCCAGACAGGGCACTGAAGCTTTCTTT. It yields the protein CASSPRQGTEAFF.

This chain links TRBV7-8 with TRBJ2-7, with TRBD1 matching over 8 bases. The CDR3 is 16 residues long. The ends lost 5 bases at V and 1 base at J; junction bases unmatched: 10. The germline V gene encodes CDR1 SGHVS and CDR2 FQNEAQ. The CDR3 reads CASSTTYRGVSYEQYF. The CDR3 DNA is TGTGCCAGCAGCACAACTTACAGGGGGGTTTCCTACGAGCAGTACTTC.

This clonotype has a handful of counts. The chain joins TRBV4-2 to TRBJ2-3, with 10 bases lining up with TRBD2. The ends lost 4 bases at V and 4 bases at J; junction bases unmatched: 8. The length of the CDR3 is 16 residues. The V gene's germline CDR1 is LGHNA and CDR2 YNFKEQ. CDR3 nucleotides: TGTGCCAGCAGCCTAATGAGCGGGGGGGCCGCAGATACGCAGTATTTT. This sequence encodes CASSLMSGGAADTQYF.